Sequencing of this TCR beta chain was carried out in a study of early T cells in non-severe SARS-CoV-2 infection. Germline V CDR1 and CDR2: KGHDR, SFDVKD. J was trimmed by 10 bases and V by 5 bases; bases with no gene match: 16. The CDR3 is 16 amino acids. MiXCR, applied by TCRdb to the 5' RACE reads, yields one record per CDR3 protein. In the table there are approximately 84,000 distinct CDR3 sequences, about 12% of which are singletons. The sequence derives from an adult who was a healthcare worker with PCR-confirmed SARS-CoV-2 infection or an uninfected control (not recorded which). Sequencing used whole blood. The chain carries TRBV24-1 and TRBJ2-1; TRBD2 matches at 7 bases. CDR3 DNA sequence: TGTGCCACCAGTGGAACGGAGACTAGCCGAATGAGGGAGCAGTTCTTC. It translates to CATSGTETSRMREQFF.